The clone carrying this T cell receptor beta chain occurred a few times. Its antigen is not identified. The data were taken from a study of T cells after yellow fever vaccination. Study context: Fractions of limited cellularity were prepared by means of SMART-Seq v4 Ultra Low Input. Study observations and caveats: The study found a weaker secondary response that peaked faster, day 5 versus 15. Clonotypes appearing in both CD4 and CD8 compartments existed, and their share was small.

The TCR cDNA carried a universal primer site and UMIs from 5'RACE template switching. MiXCR, run by TCRdb on the 5' RACE reads, gives a single entry per CDR3 protein. The table has about 210,000 distinct CDR3 sequences, approximately 3.3% seen once. The origin of this receptor is a man younger than 35 who received the YFV17D yellow fever vaccine. Here the sequenced sample was CD4+ T cells sorted from PBMCs, taken 10 days after the yellow fever booster vaccination.

The CDR3 nucleotides read TGTGCCAGCAGCCCCTCCGACATCACCTATGGCTACACCTTC. Translating it yields CASSPSDITYGYTF. This chain joins TRBV3-1 and TRBJ1-2, with D uncertain. Trimming shortened V by 4 bases and J by 4 bases, and 13 bases separated the two germline ends. CDR1 and CDR2 (germline): LGHDT, YNNKEL (reference sequence). The CDR3 length is 14 residues.